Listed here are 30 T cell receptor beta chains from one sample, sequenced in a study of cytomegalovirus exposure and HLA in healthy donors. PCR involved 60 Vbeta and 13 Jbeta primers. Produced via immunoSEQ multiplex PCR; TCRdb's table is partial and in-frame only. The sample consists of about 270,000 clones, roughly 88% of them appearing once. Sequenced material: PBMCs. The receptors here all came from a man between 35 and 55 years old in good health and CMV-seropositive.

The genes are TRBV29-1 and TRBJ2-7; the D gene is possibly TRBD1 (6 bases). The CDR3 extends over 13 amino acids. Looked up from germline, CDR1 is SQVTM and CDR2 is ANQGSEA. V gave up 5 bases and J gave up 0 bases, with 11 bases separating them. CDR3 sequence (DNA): TGCAGCGTTATCGACAGGCCCTCCTACGAGCAGTACTTC. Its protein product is CSVIDRPSYEQYF.

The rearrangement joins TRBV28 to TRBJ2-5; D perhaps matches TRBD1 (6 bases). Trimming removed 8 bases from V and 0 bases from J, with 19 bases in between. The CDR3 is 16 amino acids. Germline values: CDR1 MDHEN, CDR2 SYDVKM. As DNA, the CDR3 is TGTGCCAGCCGTTCCGAACAGGGAGTCTACCAAGAGACCCAGTACTTC. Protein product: CASRSEQGVYQETQYF.

This chain's CDR3 is CASSFPRLGGQETQYF. In DNA form, the CDR3 reads TGTGCCAGCAGCTTCCCCCGACTAGGAGGACAAGAGACCCAGTACTTC. The chain couples TRBV13 to TRBJ2-5, with D possibly TRBD2 on 6 matching bases. Trimming shortened V by 3 bases and J by 2 bases, and 16 bases separated the two germline ends. Germline CDR1 PRHDT, CDR2 FYEKMQ (reference sequence). CDR3 length equals 16 residues.

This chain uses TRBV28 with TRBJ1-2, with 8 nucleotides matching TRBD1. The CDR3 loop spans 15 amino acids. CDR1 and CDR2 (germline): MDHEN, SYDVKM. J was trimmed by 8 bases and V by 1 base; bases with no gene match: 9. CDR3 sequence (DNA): TGTGCCAGCAGTTTATTGGACAGGGCTCACGGAGGCTACACCTTC. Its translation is CASSLLDRAHGGYTF.

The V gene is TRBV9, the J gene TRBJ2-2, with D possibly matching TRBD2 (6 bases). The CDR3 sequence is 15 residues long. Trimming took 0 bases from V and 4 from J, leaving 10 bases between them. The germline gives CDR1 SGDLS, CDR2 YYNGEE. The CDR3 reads CASSVASGFTGELFF. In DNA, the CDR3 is TGTGCCAGCAGCGTAGCGAGCGGGTTCACCGGGGAGCTGTTTTTT.

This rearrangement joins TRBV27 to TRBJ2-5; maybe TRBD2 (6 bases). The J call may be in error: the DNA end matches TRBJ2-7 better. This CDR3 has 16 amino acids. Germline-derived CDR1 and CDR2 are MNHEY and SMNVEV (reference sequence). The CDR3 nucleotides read TGTGCCAGCAGTTCGACCGGGGGACGTTCGGCCTACGAGCAGTACTTC. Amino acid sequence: CASSSTGGRSAYEQYF.

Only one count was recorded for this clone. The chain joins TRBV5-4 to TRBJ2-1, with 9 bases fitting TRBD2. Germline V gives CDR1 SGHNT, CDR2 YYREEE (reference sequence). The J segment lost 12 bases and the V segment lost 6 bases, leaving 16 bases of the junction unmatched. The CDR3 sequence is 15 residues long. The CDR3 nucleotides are TGTGCCAGCACCTCCGTGACTAGCGGAGCGAACCGGCAGTTCTTC. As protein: CASTSVTSGANRQFF.

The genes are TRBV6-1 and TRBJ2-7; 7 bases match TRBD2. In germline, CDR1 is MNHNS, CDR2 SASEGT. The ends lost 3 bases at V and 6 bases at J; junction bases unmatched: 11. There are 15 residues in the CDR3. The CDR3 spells CASSEGRRESREQYF. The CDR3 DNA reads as TGTGCCAGCAGTGAGGGTCGGCGGGAGTCCCGCGAGCAGTACTTC.

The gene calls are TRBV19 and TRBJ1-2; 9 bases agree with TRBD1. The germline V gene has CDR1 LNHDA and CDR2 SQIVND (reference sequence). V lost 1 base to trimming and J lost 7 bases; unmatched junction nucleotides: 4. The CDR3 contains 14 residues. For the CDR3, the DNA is TGTGCCAGTAGTATAGCGGGACAGGGAATTGGCTACACCTTC. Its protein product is CASSIAGQGIGYTF.

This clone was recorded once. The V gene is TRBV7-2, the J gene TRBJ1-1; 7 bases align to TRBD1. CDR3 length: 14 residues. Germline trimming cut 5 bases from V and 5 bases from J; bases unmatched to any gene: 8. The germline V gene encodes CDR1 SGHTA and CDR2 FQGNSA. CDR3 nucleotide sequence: TGTGCCAGCAGCGTACTCCAGGGGGGAACTGAAGCTTTCTTT. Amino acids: CASSVLQGGTEAFF. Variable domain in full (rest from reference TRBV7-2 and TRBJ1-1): GAGVSQSPSNKVTEKGKDVELRCDPISGHTALYWYRQSLGQGLEFLIYFQGNSAPDKSGLPSDRFSAERTGGSVSTLTIQRTQQEDSAVYLCASSVLQGGTEAFFGQGTRLTVV.

The CDR3 nucleotides read TGTGCCAGCAGCCCCGGGACAGGGAACACTGAAGCTTTCTTT. Translating it yields CASSPGTGNTEAFF. The gene calls are TRBV16 and TRBJ1-1; 8 bases are shared with TRBD1. V shed 4 bases and J 1 base; nucleotides not matched to a gene: 2. The CDR3 sequence is 14 residues long. Germline values: CDR1 KGHSY, CDR2 FQNENV.

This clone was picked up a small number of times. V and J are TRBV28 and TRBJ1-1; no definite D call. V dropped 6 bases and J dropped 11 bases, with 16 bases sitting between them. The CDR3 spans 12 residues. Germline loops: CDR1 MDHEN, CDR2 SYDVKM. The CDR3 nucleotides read TGTGCCAGCAGGAATATCGAGAGCCTGGCTTTCTTT. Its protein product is CASRNIESLAFF.

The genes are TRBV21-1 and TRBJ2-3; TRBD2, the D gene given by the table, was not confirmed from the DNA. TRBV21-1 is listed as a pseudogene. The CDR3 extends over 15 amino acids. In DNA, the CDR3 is TGTGCCTTTCCCGACCGAGCGGGAGGGACAGATACGCAGTATTTT. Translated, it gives CAFPDRAGGTDTQYF.

The CDR3 spells CASSPGGANGYTF. The CDR3 DNA reads TGTGCCAGCTCACCAGGGGGGGCCAATGGCTACACCTTC. This chain links TRBV18 with TRBJ1-2, with D tentatively TRBD1 (6 bases). Germline lookup yields CDR1 KGHSH and CDR2 LQKENI. Trimming pared 2 bases from V and 6 bases from J, leaving 10 bases between. This CDR3 contains 13 residues.

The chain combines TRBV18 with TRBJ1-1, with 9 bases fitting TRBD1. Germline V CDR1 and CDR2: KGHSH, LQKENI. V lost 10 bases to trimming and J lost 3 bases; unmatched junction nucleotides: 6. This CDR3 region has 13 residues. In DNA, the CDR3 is TGTGCCACCCAACAGGGGGCCCACACTGAAGCTTTCTTT. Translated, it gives CATQQGAHTEAFF.

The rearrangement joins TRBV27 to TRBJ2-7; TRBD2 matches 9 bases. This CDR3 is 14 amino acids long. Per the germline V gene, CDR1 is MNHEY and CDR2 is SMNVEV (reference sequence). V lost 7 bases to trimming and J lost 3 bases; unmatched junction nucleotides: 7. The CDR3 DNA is TGTGCCAGCAAAATAGCGGGAGCCCACTACGAGCAGTACTTC. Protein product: CASKIAGAHYEQYF.

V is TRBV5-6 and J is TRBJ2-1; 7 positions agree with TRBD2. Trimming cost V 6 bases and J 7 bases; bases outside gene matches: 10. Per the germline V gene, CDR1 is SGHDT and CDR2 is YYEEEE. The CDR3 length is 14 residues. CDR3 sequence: CASTMAGVRNEQFF. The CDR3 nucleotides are TGTGCCAGCACCATGGCGGGAGTTAGGAATGAGCAGTTCTTC.

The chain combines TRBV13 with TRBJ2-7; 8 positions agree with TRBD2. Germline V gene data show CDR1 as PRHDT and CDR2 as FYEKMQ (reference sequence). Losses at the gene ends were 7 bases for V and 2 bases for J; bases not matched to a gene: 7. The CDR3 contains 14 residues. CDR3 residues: CASTQREIPYEQYF. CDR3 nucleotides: TGTGCCAGCACCCAGCGGGAGATACCCTACGAGCAGTACTTC. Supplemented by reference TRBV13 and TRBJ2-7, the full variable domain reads AAGVIQSPRHLIKEKRETATLKCYPIPRHDTVYWYQQGPGQDPQFLISFYEKMQSDKGSIPDRFSAQQFSDYHSELNMSSLELGDSALYFCASTQREIPYEQYFGPGTRLTVT.

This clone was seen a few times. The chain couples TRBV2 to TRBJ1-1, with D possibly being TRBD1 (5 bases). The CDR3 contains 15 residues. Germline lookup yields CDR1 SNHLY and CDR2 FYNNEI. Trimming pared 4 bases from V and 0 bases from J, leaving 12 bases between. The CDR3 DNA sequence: TGTGCCAGCAGTGCGCAGGGTAATTTGAACACTGAAGCTTTCTTT. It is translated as CASSAQGNLNTEAFF.

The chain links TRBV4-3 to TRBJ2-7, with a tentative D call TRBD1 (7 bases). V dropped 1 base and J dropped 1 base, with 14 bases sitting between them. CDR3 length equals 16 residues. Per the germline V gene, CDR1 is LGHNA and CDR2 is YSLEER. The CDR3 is CASSQAGGRGSYEQYF. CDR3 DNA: TGCGCCAGCAGCCAAGCAGGGGGGCGGGGATCCTACGAGCAGTACTTC.

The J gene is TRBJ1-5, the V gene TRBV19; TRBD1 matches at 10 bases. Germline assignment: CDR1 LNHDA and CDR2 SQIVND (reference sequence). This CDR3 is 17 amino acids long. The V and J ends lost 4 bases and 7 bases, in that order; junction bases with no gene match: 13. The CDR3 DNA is TGTGCCAGTAGTACTCGAACCGGGACAGGGGCGACCCAGCCCCAGCATTTT. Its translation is CASSTRTGTGATQPQHF. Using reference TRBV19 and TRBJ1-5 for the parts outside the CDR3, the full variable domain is DGGITQSPKYLFRKEGQNVTLSCEQNLNHDAMYWYRQDPGQGLRLIYYSQIVNDFQKGDIAEGYSVSREKKESFPLTVTSAQKNPTAFYLCASSTRTGTGATQPQHFGDGTRLSIL.

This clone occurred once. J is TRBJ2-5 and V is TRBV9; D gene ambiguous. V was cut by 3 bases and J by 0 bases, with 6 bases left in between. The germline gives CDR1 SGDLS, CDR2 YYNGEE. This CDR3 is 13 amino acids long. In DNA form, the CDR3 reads TGTGCCAGCAGCGCCCGGGACCAAGAGACCCAGTACTTC. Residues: CASSARDQETQYF. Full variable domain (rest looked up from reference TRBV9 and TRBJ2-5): DSGVTQTPKHLITATGQRVTLRCSPRSGDLSVYWYQQSLDQGLQFLIQYYNGEERAKGNILERFSAQQFPDLHSELNLSSLELGDSALYFCASSARDQETQYFGPGTRLLVL.

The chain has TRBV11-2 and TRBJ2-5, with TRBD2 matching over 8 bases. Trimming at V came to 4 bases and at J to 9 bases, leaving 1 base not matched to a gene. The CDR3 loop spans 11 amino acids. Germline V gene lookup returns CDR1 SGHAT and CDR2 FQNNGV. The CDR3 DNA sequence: TGTGCCAGCAGCTCCGGGGGGGCCCAGTACTTC. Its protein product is CASSSGGAQYF.

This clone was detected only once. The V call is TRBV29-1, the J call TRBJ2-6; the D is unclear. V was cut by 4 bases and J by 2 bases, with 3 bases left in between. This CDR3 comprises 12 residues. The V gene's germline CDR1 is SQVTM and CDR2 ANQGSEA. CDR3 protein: CSVVTGANVLTF. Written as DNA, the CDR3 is TGCAGCGTTGTTACTGGGGCCAACGTCCTGACTTTC. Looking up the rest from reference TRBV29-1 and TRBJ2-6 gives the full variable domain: SAVISQKPSRDICQRGTSLTIQCQVDSQVTMMFWYRQQPGQSLTLIATANQGSEATYESGFVIDKFPISRPNLTFSTLTVSNMSPEDSSIYLCSVVTGANVLTFGAGSRLTVL.

The CDR3 nucleotides are TGTGCCAGCAGTGATACGACTGGTTATCAGCCCCAGCATTTT. Translated: CASSDTTGYQPQHF. The chain uses TRBV6-1 and TRBJ1-5; D unclear. The CDR3 consists of 14 residues. CDR1 and CDR2 (germline): MNHNS, SASEGT. The germline V and J ends were trimmed by 3 bases and 5 bases, with 11 bases remaining between them.

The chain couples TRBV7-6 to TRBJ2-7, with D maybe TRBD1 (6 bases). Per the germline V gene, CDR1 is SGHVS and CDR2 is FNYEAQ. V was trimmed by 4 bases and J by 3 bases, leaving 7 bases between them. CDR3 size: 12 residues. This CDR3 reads CASSSTGYEQYF. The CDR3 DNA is TGTGCCAGCAGCTCGACAGGCTACGAGCAGTACTTC.

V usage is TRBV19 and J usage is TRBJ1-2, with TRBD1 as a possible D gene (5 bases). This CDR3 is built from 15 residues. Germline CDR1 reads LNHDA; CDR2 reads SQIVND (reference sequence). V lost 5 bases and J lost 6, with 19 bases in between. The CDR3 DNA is TGTGCCAGTAGTCCTCGAGACGGCGGGGGGAATGGCTACACCTTC. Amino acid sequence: CASSPRDGGGNGYTF.

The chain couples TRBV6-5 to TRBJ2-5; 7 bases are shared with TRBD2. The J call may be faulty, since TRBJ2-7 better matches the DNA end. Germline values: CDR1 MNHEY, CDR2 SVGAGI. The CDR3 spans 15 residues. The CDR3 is CASSATSAYSYEQYF. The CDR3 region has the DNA TGTGCCAGCAGTGCTACTAGCGCCTACTCCTACGAGCAGTACTTC.

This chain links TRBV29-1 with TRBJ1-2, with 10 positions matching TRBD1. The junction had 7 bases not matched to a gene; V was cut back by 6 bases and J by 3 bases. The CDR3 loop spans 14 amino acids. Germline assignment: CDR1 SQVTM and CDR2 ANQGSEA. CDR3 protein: CSVATGTGDYGYTF. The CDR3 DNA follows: TGCAGCGTGGCAACCGGGACAGGGGACTATGGCTACACCTTC. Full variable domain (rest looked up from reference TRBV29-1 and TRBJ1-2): SAVISQKPSRDICQRGTSLTIQCQVDSQVTMMFWYRQQPGQSLTLIATANQGSEATYESGFVIDKFPISRPNLTFSTLTVSNMSPEDSSIYLCSVATGTGDYGYTFGSGTRLTVV.

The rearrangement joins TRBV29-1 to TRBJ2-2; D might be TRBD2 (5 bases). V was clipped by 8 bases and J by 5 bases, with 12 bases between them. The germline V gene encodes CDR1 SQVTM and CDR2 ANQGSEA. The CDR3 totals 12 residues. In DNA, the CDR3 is TGCAGCTCAGAACTAGAAACCGGGGAGCTGTTTTTT. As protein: CSSELETGELFF.